The source of this TCR beta chain is a study of sequential checkpoint blockade in melanoma. This CDR3 has 16 amino acids. Germline V lookup: CDR1 SGHNT, CDR2 YENEEA. After removal of 5 bases from V and 5 bases from J, the junction contained 10 bases not matched to a gene. Repertoires were generated with immunoSEQ multiplex PCR, while TCRdb's copy carries only in-frame clones and drops some. The sample records roughly 20,000 clones, more than 25% being singletons. Treatment described: randomized to nivolumab then ipilimumab (arm A) or the reverse (arm B). This specimen consisted of tumor tissue (inferred from file names), obtained from a patient given nivolumab and ipilimumab in sequence. The receptor was derived from a human donor with melanoma. The rearrangement uses TRBV11-3 and TRBJ2-2, with 8 bases aligning to TRBD1. The DNA for the CDR3 is TGTGCCAGCAGCGCGGCAGGGGGCGCAGGAACCGGGGAGCTGTTTTTT. Its protein is CASSAAGGAGTGELFF.